The 28 T cell receptor beta chains reported below all come from one sample, sequenced in a study of brain T cells in children with intractable seizures. Using immunoSEQ multiplex PCR, the repertoire was profiled, and TCRdb retains in-frame clones only, with some absent. The sample consists of under 150,000 clones, roughly 94% of them appearing once. The material was peripheral blood, obtained at surgery. The receptors derive from a boy in the first two years of life with hemimegalencephaly and intractable seizures.

The chain couples TRBV4-1 to TRBJ2-5, with 8 bases lining up with TRBD2. CDR1 MGHRA and CDR2 YSYEKL come from the germline V gene. The V segment lost 1 base and the J segment 2 bases; nucleotides outside the gene matches: 6. The CDR3 is 16 amino acids. For the CDR3, the DNA is TGCGCCAGCAGCCAAGTTTTCCCGGGGGGGCAAGAGACCCAGTACTTC. Its protein product is CASSQVFPGGQETQYF.

This rearrangement joins TRBV18 to TRBJ2-3, with 8 bases lining up with TRBD1. With 2 bases clipped from V and 5 bases from J, the junction kept 6 bases outside the gene matches. Germline CDR1 reads KGHSH; CDR2 reads LQKENI. The CDR3 is 15 residues long. As DNA, the CDR3 is TGTGCCAGCTCACCAGGGCAGGGGGCGAGAGATACGCAGTATTTT. Its protein is CASSPGQGARDTQYF.

The chain links TRBV6-6 to TRBJ2-5; no clear D gene. V lost 5 bases and J 2 bases, leaving 12 bases between the germline ends. Looked up from germline, CDR1 is MNHNY and CDR2 is SVGAGI (reference sequence). There are 14 residues in the CDR3. CDR3 DNA: TGTGCCAGCAGTACCCTCCTTCTGCAAGAGACCCAGTACTTC. Protein: CASSTLLLQETQYF.

The V call is TRBV29-1, the J call TRBJ1-1; maybe TRBD1 (5 bases). Looked up from germline, CDR1 is SQVTM and CDR2 is ANQGSEA. V was shortened by 3 bases and J by 11 bases, with 16 bases between the two germline ends. The CDR3 has 12 residues. The CDR3 reads CSVDRGQGSAFF. CDR3 sequence (DNA): TGCAGCGTTGATAGGGGCCAGGGTTCGGCTTTCTTT.

V is TRBV28 and J is TRBJ2-3; 7 bases fit TRBD1. Germline V CDR1 and CDR2: MDHEN, SYDVKM. V shed 7 bases, J shed 6 bases, and the junction held 7 bases outside the gene matches. CDR3 size: 13 residues. CDR3 nucleotides: TGTGCCAGCAATCTCTTACAGGGGGATACGCAGTATTTT. Encoded protein: CASNLLQGDTQYF. Filled out from reference TRBV28 and TRBJ2-3, the complete variable domain reads DVKVTQSSRYLVKRTGEKVFLECVQDMDHENMFWYRQDPGLGLRLIYFSYDVKMKEKGDIPEGYSVSREKKERFSLILESASTNQTSMYLCASNLLQGDTQYFGPGTRLTVL.

The V call is TRBV5-4, the J call TRBJ2-1; D is possibly TRBD2 (5 bases). This CDR3 contains 15 residues. Germline V lookup: CDR1 SGHNT, CDR2 YYREEE (reference sequence). Trimming cost V 0 bases and J 0 bases, with 7 bases left between them. CDR3 sequence: CASSLVGSSYNEQFF. The CDR3 DNA reads TGTGCCAGCAGCTTGGTTGGGAGCTCCTACAATGAGCAGTTCTTC.

This sequence joins TRBV18 and TRBJ2-7, with unresolved D. Trimming left V 2 bases short and J 2 bases short, with 4 bases between. The germline gives CDR1 KGHSH, CDR2 LQKENI. This CDR3 is built from 12 residues. The CDR3 DNA is TGTGCCAGCTCACCAGGGGCCTACGAGCAGTACTTC. Translation: CASSPGAYEQYF.

The genes are TRBV6-5 and TRBJ1-6; D perhaps matches TRBD1 (6 bases). There are 15 residues in the CDR3. The V and J ends lost 7 bases and 6 bases respectively, with 16 bases between them. CDR1 and CDR2 (germline): MNHEY, SVGAGI. DNA of the CDR3: TGTGCCAGCACCAGGGGCAGGGAGATTAATTCACCCCTCCACTTT. Its protein product is CASTRGREINSPLHF.

The chain is built from TRBV18 and TRBJ1-2; D is ambiguous. V lost 4 bases to trimming and J lost 1 base, with 10 bases between them. Germline assignment: CDR1 KGHSH and CDR2 LQKENI. This CDR3 has 14 amino acids. For the CDR3, the DNA is TGTGCCAGCTCACGAGATATAGATAACTATGGCTACACCTTC. This sequence encodes CASSRDIDNYGYTF.

The V and J genes are TRBV27 and TRBJ2-2; perhaps TRBD2 as D (6 bases). The CDR3 runs to 16 residues. V was pared by 2 bases and J by 1 base, with 11 bases between. Germline-derived CDR1 and CDR2 are MNHEY and SMNVEV (reference sequence). CDR3 region: CASSLRAGKNTGELFF. The CDR3 bases are TGTGCCAGCAGTTTACGGGCGGGAAAGAACACCGGGGAGCTGTTTTTT.

V gene TRBV4-1 combines with J gene TRBJ1-1; D uncertain. V was clipped by 3 bases and J by 5 bases, with 10 bases between them. The CDR3 spans 13 residues. Germline CDR1 is MGHRA and CDR2 is YSYEKL. DNA of the CDR3: TGCGCCAGCAGCCACAGAATTAGAACTGAAGCTTTCTTT. Translating gives CASSHRIRTEAFF.

This clone was seen a single time. The V and J genes are TRBV9 and TRBJ2-1; possible D gene TRBD2, 6 bases. V dropped 4 bases and J dropped 0 bases, with 17 bases sitting between them. CDR1 and CDR2 (germline): SGDLS, YYNGEE. This CDR3 contains 17 residues. CDR3 in DNA: TGTGCCAGCAGCTTCCAGAATAGCGGAACCTCCTACAATGAGCAGTTCTTC. Its translation: CASSFQNSGTSYNEQFF.

This rearrangement joins TRBV12-3 or TRBV12-4 to TRBJ1-2, with D possibly matching TRBD1 (5 bases). The CDR3 runs 13 residues. DNA for the CDR3: TGTGGCTCCGCCTTGGGGCCTAACTATGGCTACACCTTC. It yields the protein CGSALGPNYGYTF.

The rearrangement uses TRBV7-9 and TRBJ2-1; 9 positions match TRBD2. Per germline, CDR1 SEHNR and CDR2 FQNEAQ (reference sequence). The CDR3 loop spans 16 amino acids. The V segment lost 4 bases and the J segment 8 bases; nucleotides outside the gene matches: 12. The CDR3 sequence: CASSSPAGGGYDEQFF. As DNA, the CDR3 is TGTGCCAGCAGCTCACCAGCGGGAGGTGGATACGATGAGCAGTTCTTC.

CDR3 protein: CASSFIRASAYEQYF. The CDR3 bases are TGTGCCAGCAGTTTCATTCGGGCTAGCGCCTACGAGCAGTACTTC. The gene calls are TRBV6-2 or TRBV6-3 and TRBJ2-7, with a tentative D call TRBD2 (6 bases). Trimming took 4 bases from V and 2 from J, leaving 15 bases between them. CDR3 length: 15 residues. Germline lookup yields CDR1 MNHEY and CDR2 SVGEGT.

The genes are TRBV5-1 and TRBJ1-2, with D perhaps TRBD1 (5 bases). The CDR3 is 14 residues long. Germline CDR1 SGHRS, CDR2 YFSETQ. Deletions cut 5 bases from V and 4 bases from J, with 15 bases between. The CDR3 loop is CASSHRDAGYGYTF. The CDR3, as DNA: TGCGCCAGCAGTCACCGGGACGCAGGCTATGGCTACACCTTC.

The V gene is TRBV4-1, the J gene TRBJ2-7, with TRBD2 matching 7 bases. CDR1 and CDR2 from the germline V gene are MGHRA and YSYEKL. The CDR3 has 15 residues. The trim removed 0 bases at V and 3 bases at J, leaving 5 bases unmatched. Written as DNA, the CDR3 is TGCGCCAGCAGCCAAGATAGCGGGTGGATCTACGAGCAGTACTTC. This encodes CASSQDSGWIYEQYF.

V and J are TRBV9 and TRBJ2-7; 7 nucleotides match TRBD1. The V gene end was trimmed by 4 bases and the J gene end by 5 bases; junction bases not matched to a gene: 6. CDR1 SGDLS and CDR2 YYNGEE come from the germline V gene. The CDR3 consists of 13 residues. Written as DNA, the CDR3 is TGTGCCAGCAGCCGACAGGGTACCCACGAGCAGTACTTC. Protein: CASSRQGTHEQYF.

This chain connects TRBV5-1 to TRBJ1-4; D may be TRBD1 (5 bases). Germline V gene lookup returns CDR1 SGHRS and CDR2 YFSETQ. Trimming pared 4 bases from V and 0 bases from J, leaving 16 bases between. The length of the CDR3 is 17 residues. The CDR3 region has the DNA TGCGCCAGCAGCCAAGGGGAACTAGTAGCAACTAATGAAAAACTGTTTTTT. Translation: CASSQGELVATNEKLFF.

This clone was observed a handful of times. This chain joins TRBV4-1 and TRBJ2-2, with 15 positions matching TRBD2. The V segment lost 6 bases and the J segment 5 bases; nucleotides outside the gene matches: 7. CDR3 size: 17 residues. CDR1 is MGHRA, CDR2 YSYEKL, per germline. The CDR3 nucleotides are TGCGCCAGCAGGGGGGGACTAGCGGGAGGTCAGACCGGGGAGCTGTTTTTT. Encoded protein: CASRGGLAGGQTGELFF.

This chain uses TRBV5-6 with TRBJ2-5; a possible D gene is TRBD1 (5 bases). V was pared by 0 bases and J by 7 bases, with 13 bases between. The CDR3 is 14 residues long. Germline CDR1 reads SGHDT; CDR2 reads YYEEEE. CDR3 residues: CASSLVGVRGTQYF. DNA for the CDR3: TGTGCCAGCAGCTTGGTAGGGGTTAGGGGGACCCAGTACTTC.

The sample holds one count of this clone. V gene TRBV5-1 combines with J gene TRBJ1-2; D is possibly TRBD1 (5 bases). The V gene's germline CDR1 is SGHRS and CDR2 YFSETQ. This CDR3 is 14 amino acids long. The V end lost 2 bases, the J end lost 3 bases, and 11 bases lay between the germline ends. The CDR3 nucleotides are TGCGCCAGCAGCTTACCCCAGGGTCACTATGGCTACACCTTC. Translated: CASSLPQGHYGYTF.

The rearrangement joins TRBV6-5 to TRBJ2-3; the match to TRBD1 covers 9 bases. Looked up from germline, CDR1 is MNHEY and CDR2 is SVGAGI. J was trimmed by 1 base and V by 10 bases; bases with no gene match: 3. The CDR3 has 13 amino acids. The CDR3 DNA follows: TGTGCCATCCGGGACAGGGGCACAGATACGCAGTATTTT. Translation: CAIRDRGTDTQYF.

The chain carries TRBV2 and TRBJ1-1; D is ambiguous. The germline gives CDR1 SNHLY, CDR2 FYNNEI. V shed 3 bases and J shed 5 bases, with 10 bases lying between them. The CDR3 is 13 amino acids. Here the CDR3 DNA reads TGTGCCAGCAGTGATCGGGCGGTGACTGAAGCTTTCTTT. Encoded protein: CASSDRAVTEAFF.

The rearrangement uses TRBV11-2 and TRBJ2-6; D not certain. The germline V gene encodes CDR1 SGHAT and CDR2 FQNNGV. V was shortened by 1 base and J by 9 bases, with 10 bases between the two germline ends. This CDR3 comprises 14 residues. The CDR3 nucleotides are TGTGCCAGCAGCTTAGTCAGCCTCGTCAACGTCCTGACTTTC. Its protein product is CASSLVSLVNVLTF.

The chain employs TRBV3-1 (or the pseudogene TRBV3-2) and TRBJ1-6; 9 nucleotides match TRBD1. Trimming cost V 1 base and J 5 bases; bases outside gene matches: 0. CDR3 length equals 15 residues. Germline CDR1 reads LGHDT; CDR2 reads YNNKEL (reference sequence). Written as DNA, the CDR3 is TGTGCCAGCAGCCAAGGGGACAGGGATAATTCACCCCTCCACTTT. This gives the protein CASSQGDRDNSPLHF.

V is TRBV9 and J is TRBJ1-2; the D is unclear. CDR1 SGDLS and CDR2 YYNGEE come from the germline V gene. Trimming cost V 0 bases and J 2 bases, with 5 bases left between them. There are 13 residues in the CDR3. The DNA for the CDR3 is TGTGCCAGCAGCGTAGGAGGGAACTATGGCTACACCTTC. It is translated as CASSVGGNYGYTF.

Here the CDR3 DNA reads TGTGCCAGCAGCGTAGGCCCGACAGGGATCTACGAGCAGTACTTC. It codes for CASSVGPTGIYEQYF. V is TRBV9 and J is TRBJ2-7; 7 positions match TRBD1. The CDR3 is made up of 15 amino acids. Trimming took 0 bases from V and 3 from J; bases not matched to a gene: 6. Germline assignment: CDR1 SGDLS and CDR2 YYNGEE.